What follows are 9 T cell receptor beta chains derived from one specimen sequenced in a study of T cells in narcolepsy. The repertoire was sequenced with immunoSEQ multiplex PCR; TCRdb's copy has only in-frame clones and lacks some. The sample consists of approximately 25,000 clones, about four fifths of them appearing once. The sample was memory (CD45RA-) CD4+ T cells from blood. The receptors here all came from a human donor in good health.

J is TRBJ2-3 and V is TRBV29-1; 12 bases are shared with TRBD1. V trimming: 7 bases; J trimming: 3 bases; junction bases outside the gene matches: 14. CDR3 length equals 17 residues. The germline V gene has CDR1 SQVTM and CDR2 ANQGSEA. CDR3: CSARGTGGPRGTDTQYF. The CDR3 DNA is TGCAGCGCTCGGGGGACAGGGGGCCCCAGGGGAACAGATACGCAGTATTTT.

The chain joins TRBV7-2 to TRBJ2-2; maybe TRBD1 (5 bases). CDR3 size: 17 residues. Germline lookup yields CDR1 SGHTA and CDR2 FQGNSA. Trimming left V 0 bases short and J 6 bases short, with 17 bases between. CDR3 bases: TGTGCCAGCAGCTTAGCGCTAGAAGGCTGGGGCGCCGGGGAGCTGTTTTTT. This gives the protein CASSLALEGWGAGELFF.

The V gene is TRBV7-9, the J gene TRBJ2-7; D is unclear. V shed 2 bases and J shed 7 bases, with 12 bases lying between them. The germline V gene has CDR1 SEHNR and CDR2 FQNEAQ (reference sequence). The CDR3 sequence is 13 residues long. The CDR3: CASSLIGLGEQYF. The CDR3 DNA follows: TGTGCCAGCAGCTTAATCGGGTTGGGGGAGCAGTACTTC.

The table lists this clone with a few counts. V usage is TRBV6-5 and J usage is TRBJ1-6; tentatively, D is TRBD1 (5 bases). CDR1 is MNHEY, CDR2 SVGAGI, per germline. Trimming took 10 bases from V and 7 from J, leaving 11 bases between them. There are 12 residues in the CDR3. CDR3 in amino acids: CAIRGVNSPLHF. The CDR3 nucleotides read TGTGCCATCCGAGGGGTCAATTCACCCCTCCACTTT.

The chain links TRBV19 to TRBJ1-1; D remains ambiguous. The V gene lost 5 bases and the J gene lost 5 bases, with 18 bases spanning the gap. This CDR3 spans 15 amino acids. CDR1 is LNHDA and CDR2 is SQIVND in the germline V gene (reference sequence). CDR3 in amino acids: CASSPVDGGPTEAFF. CDR3 sequence (DNA): TGTGCCAGTAGTCCGGTCGACGGCGGGCCTACTGAAGCTTTCTTT.

The chain employs TRBV18 and TRBJ1-2; D call uncertain. From germline, CDR1 is KGHSH and CDR2 LQKENI. CDR3 length equals 17 residues. The ends were cut back, 6 bases at V and 0 bases at J, with 20 bases in the middle. The CDR3 loop reads CASSRTNPPQTNYGYTF. CDR3 coding DNA: TGTGCCAGCTCCCGGACGAACCCGCCCCAAACTAACTATGGCTACACCTTC.

J is TRBJ2-5 and V is TRBV21-1; TRBD2 is the table's D call, not checked against the DNA. TRBV21-1 is classified as a pseudogene. The CDR3 has 17 amino acids. The CDR3 region is CASSVRLAGVPGETQYF. CDR3 sequence (DNA): TGTGCCAGCAGCGTTAGACTAGCGGGAGTCCCCGGAGAGACCCAGTACTTC.

The CDR3 reads CVGGQTQETQYF. The CDR3 DNA reads as TGTGTCGGGGGACAGACTCAAGAGACCCAGTACTTC. The genes are TRBV2 and TRBJ2-5, with D maybe TRBD1 (7 bases). The V gene's germline CDR1 is SNHLY and CDR2 FYNNEI. This CDR3 comprises 12 residues.

The rearrangement links TRBV6-1 to TRBJ1-4; D not resolved. Trimming left V 5 bases short and J 6 bases short, with 13 bases between. CDR3 length: 14 amino acids. Germline-derived CDR1 and CDR2 are MNHNS and SASEGT. In nucleotides, the CDR3 is TGTGCCAGCAGTTCACGTGGAGGAGATGAAAAACTGTTTTTT. This translates into CASSSRGGDEKLFF.